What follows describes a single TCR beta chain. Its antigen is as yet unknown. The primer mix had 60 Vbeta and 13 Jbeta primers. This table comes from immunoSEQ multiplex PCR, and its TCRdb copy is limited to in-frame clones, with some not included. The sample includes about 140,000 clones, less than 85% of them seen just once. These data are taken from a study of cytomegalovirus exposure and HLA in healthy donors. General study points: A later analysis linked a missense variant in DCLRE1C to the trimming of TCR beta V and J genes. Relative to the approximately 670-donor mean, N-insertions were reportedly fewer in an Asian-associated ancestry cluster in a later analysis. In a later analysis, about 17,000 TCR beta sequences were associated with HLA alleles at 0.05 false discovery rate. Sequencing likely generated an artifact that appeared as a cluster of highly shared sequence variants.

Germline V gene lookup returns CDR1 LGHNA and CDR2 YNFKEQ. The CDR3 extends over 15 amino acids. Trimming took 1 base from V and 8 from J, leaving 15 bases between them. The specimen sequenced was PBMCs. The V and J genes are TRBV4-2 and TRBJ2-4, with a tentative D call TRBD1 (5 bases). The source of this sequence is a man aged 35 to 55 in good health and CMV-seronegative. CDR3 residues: CASSQVSQGPDIQYF. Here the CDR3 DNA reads TGTGCCAGCAGCCAAGTCAGCCAGGGCCCGGACATTCAGTACTTC.